These 10 T cell receptor beta chains were sequenced from one sample in a study of T cells in Graves' hyperthyroidism and ophthalmopathy (dated by TCRdb to between 2017 and 2020). Receptors were amplified or captured by multiplex PCR. This sample was sequenced with an Illumina HiSeq 2000. TCR beta CDR3 regions were amplified from RNA transcripts. For the first round of RT-PCR on the TCR CDR3, the HTBI primer set was used together with the Qiagen OneStep RT-PCR kit. TCRdb reanalyzed the raw reads on its own, using fastp at Q25 for trimming and MiXCR for clone calling, and kept in-frame beta chains. Here each entry gathers all rows of one CDR3 protein and keeps the most common genes and DNA. For this sample there are around 300,000 distinct CDR3 sequences; roughly 22% appear just once. Together, the top ten hold 50% to 75% of the sample. The sequenced material came from blood. The receptors were gathered from a man aged 30 to 39 with Graves' ophthalmopathy.

CDR3 sequence (DNA): TGTGCCTGCAAGGCCCGAGGGGGCTACACCTTC. This sequence encodes CACKARGGYTF. The chain links TRBV30 to TRBJ1-2; D is undetermined. V lost 6 bases and J lost 8, with 13 bases in between. The germline V gene encodes CDR1 GTSNPN and CDR2 SVGIG (reference sequence). The CDR3 runs 11 residues.

The CDR3 DNA reads as TGTGCCACCAGTGATTCGGGACTAGAGCTCACCGGGGAGCTGTTTTTT. Its protein product is CATSDSGLELTGELFF. The chain is built from TRBV24-1 and TRBJ2-2; TRBD2 matches 8 bases. V lost 2 bases and J lost 4; bases outside the gene matches: 5. Germline assignment: CDR1 KGHDR and CDR2 SFDVKD. This CDR3 is built from 16 residues.

The genes are TRBV7-9 and TRBJ1-1; unclear D gene. V dropped 5 bases and J dropped 10 bases, with 14 bases sitting between them. CDR3 length: 12 residues. Germline V gene sequence: CDR1 SEHNR, CDR2 FQNEAQ (reference sequence). CDR3 DNA: TGTGCCAGCAGCCTAAACGGGAAGGGAGCTTTCTTT. The encoded protein is CASSLNGKGAFF.

This clonotype was seen more than once but under ten times. J is TRBJ2-2 and V is TRBV9; the D gene is possibly TRBD2 (5 bases). Trimming shortened V by 4 bases and J by 5 bases, and 12 bases separated the two germline ends. The CDR3 contains 14 residues. CDR1 is SGDLS and CDR2 is YYNGEE in the germline V gene. In DNA form, the CDR3 reads TGTGCCAGCAGCTCCCCCCCGGGGACCGGGGAGCTGTTTTTT. Protein: CASSSPPGTGELFF.

This clonotype was seen a handful of times. The V and J genes are TRBV7-8 and TRBJ2-5, with D tentatively TRBD2 (6 bases). CDR3 length equals 14 residues. Germline loops: CDR1 SGHVS, CDR2 FQNEAQ. V was shortened by 6 bases and J by 4 bases, with 15 bases between the two germline ends. The CDR3 sequence: CASSWAGGRETQYF. The CDR3 DNA reads as TGTGCCAGCAGTTGGGCAGGAGGGAGAGAGACCCAGTACTTC.

This clonotype was counted between two and nine times. J is TRBJ2-1 and V is TRBV20-1; perhaps D is TRBD1 or TRBD2 (5 bases each). V shed 5 bases and J shed 5 bases, with 22 bases lying between them. CDR3 length equals 16 residues. Germline CDR1 is DFQATT and CDR2 is SNEGSKA (reference sequence). CDR3 coding DNA: TGCAGTGCTGGGGACCGGCTAGCCGGGTCAGACAATGAGCAGTTCTTC. Translated: CSAGDRLAGSDNEQFF.

The rearrangement joins TRBV9 to TRBJ2-5; 9 bases map to TRBD2. The V gene's germline CDR1 is SGDLS and CDR2 YYNGEE. There are 15 residues in the CDR3. V lost 7 bases to trimming and J lost 4 bases; unmatched junction nucleotides: 11. CDR3 loop: CASGATGGRAETQYF. The CDR3 nucleotides are TGTGCCAGCGGGGCGACTGGCGGGAGGGCAGAGACCCAGTACTTC.

The genes are TRBV10-1 and TRBJ2-1, with D possibly TRBD2 on 7 matching bases. Germline V lookup: CDR1 WNHNN, CDR2 SYGVQD (reference sequence). CDR3 length: 13 residues. The V end was cut by 7 bases, the J end by 8 bases, with 15 bases between. CDR3 bases: TGCGCCAGCAAAGCCGGGGGGCACGATGAGCAGTTCTTC. The encoded protein is CASKAGGHDEQFF.

This clonotype has just a few counts. V usage is TRBV7-9 and J usage is TRBJ2-2, with D maybe TRBD2 (5 bases). The CDR3 is 14 amino acids. CDR1 is SEHNR and CDR2 is FQNEAQ in the germline V gene (reference sequence). With 7 bases removed from V and 6 bases from J, the gap between germline ends came to 15 bases. The CDR3 region is CASTPRGVAGELFF. In nucleotides, the CDR3 is TGTGCCAGCACCCCCCGGGGAGTGGCCGGGGAGCTGTTTTTT.

Regarding this clonotype: A read error may be the cause here, since a much bigger clone is one base away. This chain connects TRBV12-3 or TRBV12-4 to TRBJ2-7, with D perhaps TRBD1 (6 bases). This CDR3 has 14 residues. Trimming stripped 3 bases from V and 2 bases from J, with 11 bases between. The CDR3 here is CASSFSGAPYEQYF. CDR3 nucleotides: TGTGCCAGCAGTTTTTCAGGGGCCCCCTACGAGCAGTACTTC.